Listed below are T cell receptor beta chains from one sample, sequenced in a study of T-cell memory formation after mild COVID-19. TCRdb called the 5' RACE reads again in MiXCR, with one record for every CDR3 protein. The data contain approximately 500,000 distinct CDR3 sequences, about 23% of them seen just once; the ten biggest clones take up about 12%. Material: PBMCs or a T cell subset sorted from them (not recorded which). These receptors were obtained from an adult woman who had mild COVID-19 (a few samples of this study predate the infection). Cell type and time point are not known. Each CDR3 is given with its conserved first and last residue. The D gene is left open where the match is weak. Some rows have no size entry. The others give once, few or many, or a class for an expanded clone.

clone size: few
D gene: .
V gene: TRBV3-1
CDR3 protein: CASSQTVKTEAFF

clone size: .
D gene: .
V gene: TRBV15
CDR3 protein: CATSNTGVSDTQYF

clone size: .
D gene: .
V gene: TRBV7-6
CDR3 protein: CASSLEGTRSGNTIYF

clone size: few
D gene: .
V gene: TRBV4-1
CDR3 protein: CASSQDEDRRYEKLFF

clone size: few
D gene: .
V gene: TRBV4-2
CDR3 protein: CASSQDPGTDTQYF

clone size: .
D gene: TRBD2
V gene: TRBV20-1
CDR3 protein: CSAGPSGSYNEQFF

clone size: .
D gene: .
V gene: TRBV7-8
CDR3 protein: CASGRGSVGTGELFF

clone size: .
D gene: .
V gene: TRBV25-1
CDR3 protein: CASRAQDTSSPLHF

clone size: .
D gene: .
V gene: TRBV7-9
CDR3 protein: CASSNPGGGYTF

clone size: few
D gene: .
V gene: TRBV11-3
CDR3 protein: CASSHRMNTEAFF

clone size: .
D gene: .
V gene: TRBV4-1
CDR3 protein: CASSQAQGSNQPQHF

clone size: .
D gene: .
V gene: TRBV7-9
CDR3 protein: CASSLLDGNTEAFF

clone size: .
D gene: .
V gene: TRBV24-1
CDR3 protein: CATSDLMGSSYNEQFF

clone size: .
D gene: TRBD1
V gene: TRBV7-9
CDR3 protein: CASSLNRHRGLDGYTF

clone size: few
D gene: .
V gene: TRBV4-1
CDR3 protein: CASSLGLRSSAGELFF

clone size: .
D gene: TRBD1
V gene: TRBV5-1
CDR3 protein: CASSLEQGASPLHF

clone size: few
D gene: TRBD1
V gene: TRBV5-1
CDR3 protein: CASSLGGGELGYEQYF

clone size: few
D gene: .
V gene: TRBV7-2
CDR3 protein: CASSAPGSSSYEQYF

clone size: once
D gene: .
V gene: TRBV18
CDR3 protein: CASSPPRESTDTQYF

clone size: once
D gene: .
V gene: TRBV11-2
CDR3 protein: CASSLWSVGLGEKLFF

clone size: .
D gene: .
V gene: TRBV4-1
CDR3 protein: CASSQDLSAYEQYF

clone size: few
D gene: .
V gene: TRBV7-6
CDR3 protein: CASSLVGREETQYF

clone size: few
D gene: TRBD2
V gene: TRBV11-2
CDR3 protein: CASSPIGLAGRQETQYF

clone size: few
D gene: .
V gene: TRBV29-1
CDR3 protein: CSAGDDYEQYF

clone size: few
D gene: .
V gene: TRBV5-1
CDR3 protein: CASSLGQNPSTDTQYF

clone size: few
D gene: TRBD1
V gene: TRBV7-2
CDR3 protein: CASSPTGVNEKLFF

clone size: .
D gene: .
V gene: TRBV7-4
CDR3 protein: CASSFNRQNYGYTF

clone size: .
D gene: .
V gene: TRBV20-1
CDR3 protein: CSARDRRSDTQYF

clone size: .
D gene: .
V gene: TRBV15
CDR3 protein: CATSRESPLNTEAFF

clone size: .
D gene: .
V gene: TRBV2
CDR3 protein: CASTAGQSTDTQYF

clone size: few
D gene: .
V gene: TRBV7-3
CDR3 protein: CASSLSGKNIQYF

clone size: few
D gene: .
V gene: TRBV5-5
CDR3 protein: CASSFSSSSGNTIYF

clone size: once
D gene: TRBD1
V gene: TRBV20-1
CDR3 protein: CSAIPQGRPNYGYTF

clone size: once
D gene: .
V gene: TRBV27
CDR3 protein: CASRGYEQFF

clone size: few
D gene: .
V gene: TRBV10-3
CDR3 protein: CAISEGQSYEQYF

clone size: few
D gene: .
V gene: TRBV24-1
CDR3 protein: CATSGESHEQFF

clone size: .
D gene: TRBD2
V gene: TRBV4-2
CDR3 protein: CASSQGTSKADEQFF

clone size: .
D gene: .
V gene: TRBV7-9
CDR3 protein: CASSLGKGWGYEQYF

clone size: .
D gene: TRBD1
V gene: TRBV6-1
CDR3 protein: CASSRDRGPGGETQYF

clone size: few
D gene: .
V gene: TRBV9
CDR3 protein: CASSPPPGGNEQFF

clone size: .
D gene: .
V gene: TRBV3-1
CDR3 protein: CASSHRPDGSQETQYF

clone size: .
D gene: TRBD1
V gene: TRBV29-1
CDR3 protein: CSVEGGQGGRADTQYF

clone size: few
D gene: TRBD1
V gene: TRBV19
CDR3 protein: CASHGQGRETQYF

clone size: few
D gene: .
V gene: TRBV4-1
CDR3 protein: CASSVLHQGSYEQYF

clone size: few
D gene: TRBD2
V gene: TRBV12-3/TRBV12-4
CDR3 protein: CASSLLAGTNEQFF